This is a list of T cell receptor beta chains from one sample in a study of T-cell reconstitution after alpha-beta-depleted transplantation in children. MiXCR, run by TCRdb on the PCR reads, gives a single entry per CDR3 protein. The profile shows over 550,000 distinct CDR3 sequences, approximately 10% of them singletons. Sample: PBMCs from the stem cell graft donor, taken from the stem cell graft. The source of these receptors is a human donor who donated a stem cell graft to a child with acute myeloid leukemia. The conserved cysteine and the conserved F or W are not part of the CDR3 here.

V gene: TRBV20-1; J gene: TRBJ2-7; CDR3 protein: SARGRDPYEQY
V gene: TRBV4-3; J gene: TRBJ1-3; CDR3 protein: ASSLLWTGERVNTIY
V gene: TRBV20-1; J gene: TRBJ2-3; CDR3 protein: SARDLGLAGEGGRTDTQY
V gene: TRBV7-2; J gene: TRBJ2-7; CDR3 protein: ASSSTGLLREQY
V gene: TRBV4-2; J gene: TRBJ1-2; CDR3 protein: ASSQDAVLGGYT
V gene: TRBV20-1; J gene: TRBJ2-2; CDR3 protein: SARGRGVDGELF
V gene: TRBV12-3/TRBV12-4; J gene: TRBJ1-6; CDR3 protein: ASSLGGQNSYNSPLH
V gene: TRBV29-1; J gene: TRBJ2-7; CDR3 protein: SVEDVGLEREGREQY
V gene: TRBV20-1; J gene: TRBJ2-7; CDR3 protein: SARDLLTAFYEQY
V gene: TRBV7-8; J gene: TRBJ1-6; CDR3 protein: ASSLGSADRASPLH
V gene: TRBV11-3; J gene: TRBJ2-2; CDR3 protein: ASSLRADTGELF
V gene: TRBV20-1; J gene: TRBJ2-3; CDR3 protein: SANPAGGITDTQY
V gene: TRBV7-2; J gene: TRBJ2-1; CDR3 protein: ASSLGLGLAGMDEQF
V gene: TRBV20-1; J gene: TRBJ2-1; CDR3 protein: SAREDFYNEQF
V gene: TRBV2; J gene: TRBJ2-1; CDR3 protein: ASRAATSGINEQF
V gene: TRBV12-3/TRBV12-4; J gene: TRBJ2-2; CDR3 protein: ASSRLGGRHTGELF
V gene: TRBV2; J gene: TRBJ2-2; CDR3 protein: AICSGLGPSYNTGELF
V gene: TRBV20-1; J gene: TRBJ2-4; CDR3 protein: SVSRTGGNIQY
V gene: TRBV2; J gene: TRBJ2-5; CDR3 protein: ATSQGLWETQY
V gene: TRBV20-1; J gene: TRBJ2-4; CDR3 protein: SARGAGEHIQY
V gene: TRBV7-2; J gene: TRBJ1-1; CDR3 protein: ASSGSSLGTEAF
V gene: TRBV20-1; J gene: TRBJ2-1; CDR3 protein: SARGGGSGNYNEQF
V gene: TRBV28; J gene: TRBJ1-2; CDR3 protein: ASRLVQSNYGYT
V gene: TRBV12-3/TRBV12-4; J gene: TRBJ2-6; CDR3 protein: ASSPPRVSGANVLT
V gene: TRBV27; J gene: TRBJ2-1; CDR3 protein: ASSLSWGLNNEQF
V gene: TRBV5-1; J gene: TRBJ2-5; CDR3 protein: ASIGPGQETQY
V gene: TRBV28; J gene: TRBJ2-3; CDR3 protein: ASSQGGRAVADTQY
V gene: TRBV12-3/TRBV12-4; J gene: TRBJ2-1; CDR3 protein: ASSGTSVYNEQF
V gene: TRBV28; J gene: TRBJ2-3; CDR3 protein: ASRVGQELTDTQY
V gene: TRBV29-1; J gene: TRBJ2-5; CDR3 protein: SVDGEGRPETQY
V gene: TRBV7-2; J gene: TRBJ2-6; CDR3 protein: ASSFPGSGANVLT
V gene: TRBV28; J gene: TRBJ1-4; CDR3 protein: ASSLPRGPGEKLF
V gene: TRBV12-3/TRBV12-4; J gene: TRBJ1-5; CDR3 protein: ASKTLGGHQPQH
V gene: TRBV4-2; J gene: TRBJ2-2; CDR3 protein: ASSQDPVRRNTGELF
V gene: TRBV14; J gene: TRBJ1-2; CDR3 protein: ASSQEQGRNYGYT
V gene: TRBV10-3; J gene: TRBJ2-7; CDR3 protein: AISATSGTLYEQY
V gene: TRBV24-1; J gene: TRBJ2-2; CDR3 protein: ATSEPTGSGGGELF
V gene: TRBV10-3; J gene: TRBJ1-2; CDR3 protein: AISEPGTGDGYT
V gene: TRBV6-5; J gene: TRBJ2-5; CDR3 protein: ASSYGLSATSGQETQY
V gene: TRBV29-1; J gene: TRBJ2-4; CDR3 protein: SVSDGNIQY
V gene: TRBV29-1; J gene: TRBJ1-4; CDR3 protein: SVRDRPNEKLF